Listed below are T cell receptor beta chains from one sample, sequenced in a study of cytomegalovirus exposure and HLA in healthy donors. The method was immunoSEQ multiplex PCR; TCRdb's version includes in-frame clones alone and lacks a portion of them. The repertoire table contains tens of thousands of clones. The source material was PBMCs. Every receptor here comes from a man between 18 and 29 years old in good health and CMV-seropositive. CDR3s include the opening cysteine and the closing phenylalanine or tryptophan. A D gene is named only where the DNA matches it firmly.

V gene: TRBV27; D gene: TRBD1; J gene: TRBJ2-7; CDR3 length: 14; CDR3 DNA: TGTGCCAGCAGTCGGACAGGCGTCTCCTACGAGCAGTACTTC; CDR3 protein: CASSRTGVSYEQYF
V gene: TRBV19; D gene: NA; J gene: TRBJ2-5; CDR3 length: 13; CDR3 DNA: TGTGCCAGTAGTATGGGGTCGACTAGTCCCCAGTACTTC; CDR3 protein: CASSMGSTSPQYF
V gene: TRBV4-2; D gene: TRBD2; J gene: TRBJ2-7; CDR3 length: 15; CDR3 DNA: TGTGCCAGCAGCCAAGAGTACAGCGGGAGTCGCGAGCAGTACTTC; CDR3 protein: CASSQEYSGSREQYF
V gene: TRBV7-8; D gene: TRBD1; J gene: TRBJ2-7; CDR3 length: 15; CDR3 DNA: TGTGCCAGCAGCCCGCGCCCGGGACAGGGGGTCGAGCAGTACTTC; CDR3 protein: CASSPRPGQGVEQYF
V gene: TRBV19; D gene: NA; J gene: TRBJ1-2; CDR3 length: 17; CDR3 DNA: TGTGCCAGTAGACCGGGTGGCGTGGAGGGAAAGGGAGGGGGCTACACCTTC; CDR3 protein: CASRPGGVEGKGGGYTF
V gene: TRBV2; D gene: NA; J gene: TRBJ2-2; CDR3 length: 15; CDR3 DNA: TGTGCCAGCAGCGCCGGACAGCTCAACACCGGGGAGCTGTTTTTT; CDR3 protein: CASSAGQLNTGELFF
V gene: TRBV7-8; D gene: NA; J gene: TRBJ1-3; CDR3 length: 16; CDR3 DNA: TGTGCCAGCAGCCAAAATTTACAGAGCTCTGGAAACACCATATATTTT; CDR3 protein: CASSQNLQSSGNTIYF
V gene: TRBV19; D gene: NA; J gene: TRBJ2-5; CDR3 length: 13; CDR3 DNA: TGTGCCAGTAGTATATTGGAGGGGGAGACCCAGTACTTC; CDR3 protein: CASSILEGETQYF
V gene: TRBV30; D gene: NA; J gene: TRBJ2-7; CDR3 length: 11; CDR3 DNA: TGTGCCTGGAGTGTACTCTACGAGCAGTACTTC; CDR3 protein: CAWSVLYEQYF
V gene: TRBV27; D gene: TRBD2; J gene: TRBJ2-7; CDR3 length: 17; CDR3 DNA: TGTGCCAGCAGATCCCGGGACTCACGGGGGGGGTACTACGAGCAGTACTTC; CDR3 protein: CASRSRDSRGGYYEQYF
V gene: TRBV19; D gene: NA; J gene: TRBJ2-3; CDR3 length: 17; CDR3 DNA: TGTGCCAGTAGTTTTCAGGTTGGTCTCGGGGGTACAGATACGCAGTATTTT; CDR3 protein: CASSFQVGLGGTDTQYF
V gene: TRBV11-2; D gene: NA; J gene: TRBJ1-3; CDR3 length: 14; CDR3 DNA: TGTGCCAGCAGCTTGAGGCTCTCTGGAAACACCATATATTTT; CDR3 protein: CASSLRLSGNTIYF
V gene: TRBV6-6; D gene: NA; J gene: TRBJ1-1; CDR3 length: 15; CDR3 DNA: TGTGCCAGCAGTTACTCGTGGAGAGAGAACACTGAAGCTTTCTTT; CDR3 protein: CASSYSWRENTEAFF
V gene: TRBV28; D gene: NA; J gene: TRBJ2-2; CDR3 length: 14; CDR3 DNA: TGTGCCAGCAGTTCCCCAGGGGACACCGGGGAGCTGTTTTTT; CDR3 protein: CASSSPGDTGELFF
V gene: TRBV5-1; D gene: TRBD2; J gene: TRBJ2-1; CDR3 length: 16; CDR3 DNA: TGCGCCAGCAGCTCGTCGGGACTAGCGGCCCACAATGAGCAGTTCTTC; CDR3 protein: CASSSSGLAAHNEQFF
V gene: TRBV5-1; D gene: TRBD1; J gene: TRBJ1-2; CDR3 length: 15; CDR3 DNA: TGCGCCAGCAGCCTAACGACAGGGTTAGGCTATGGCTACACCTTC; CDR3 protein: CASSLTTGLGYGYTF
V gene: TRBV7-2; D gene: NA; J gene: TRBJ1-2; CDR3 length: 13; CDR3 DNA: TGTGCCAGCAGCTTAAGAGGGCAAGGCGGCTACACCTTC; CDR3 protein: CASSLRGQGGYTF
V gene: TRBV19; D gene: TRBD1; J gene: TRBJ1-5; CDR3 length: 14; CDR3 DNA: TGTGCCAGTAGTATTACAGGGGGCAGACAGCCCCAGCATTTT; CDR3 protein: CASSITGGRQPQHF
V gene: TRBV25-1; D gene: TRBD1; J gene: TRBJ2-5; CDR3 length: 16; CDR3 DNA: TGTGCCAGCGGAATACGACCGGGACAGGGGCAAGAGACCCAGTACTTC; CDR3 protein: CASGIRPGQGQETQYF
V gene: TRBV6-5; D gene: TRBD1; J gene: TRBJ2-7; CDR3 length: 14; CDR3 DNA: TGTGTCAGCAGTTACTCGCAGGGGGCAGGTGAGCAGTACTTC; CDR3 protein: CVSSYSQGAGEQYF
V gene: TRBV19; D gene: TRBD1; J gene: TRBJ1-2; CDR3 length: 14; CDR3 DNA: TGTGCCAGTACCGGGACAGGGGGCAGTCATGGCTACACCTTC; CDR3 protein: CASTGTGGSHGYTF
V gene: TRBV9; D gene: NA; J gene: TRBJ2-7; CDR3 length: 15; CDR3 DNA: TGTGCCAGCAGCCGCCAAGTGGGCCTACCAGGAGAGCAGTACTTC; CDR3 protein: CASSRQVGLPGEQYF
V gene: TRBV11-2; D gene: NA; J gene: TRBJ1-1; CDR3 length: 14; CDR3 DNA: TGTGCCAGCAGCCGCACTATAATGAACACTGAAGCTTTCTTT; CDR3 protein: CASSRTIMNTEAFF
V gene: TRBV27; D gene: TRBD2; J gene: TRBJ2-3; CDR3 length: 13; CDR3 DNA: TGTGCCAGCAGACTAGCGGGAGGAAGTACGCAGTATTTT; CDR3 protein: CASRLAGGSTQYF
V gene: TRBV11-3; D gene: TRBD1; J gene: TRBJ1-2; CDR3 length: 16; CDR3 DNA: TGTGCCAGCAGCTTAGAGGGGAGAGGGGGCAACTATGGCTACACCTTC; CDR3 protein: CASSLEGRGGNYGYTF
V gene: TRBV5-8; D gene: NA; J gene: TRBJ2-1; CDR3 length: 12; CDR3 DNA: TGTGCCAGCCCCGGACAGTACAATGAGCAGTTCTTC; CDR3 protein: CASPGQYNEQFF
V gene: TRBV2; D gene: TRBD2; J gene: TRBJ2-1; CDR3 length: 15; CDR3 DNA: TGTGCCAGCGGGGCCGGGACTAGCGTAGGGAATGAGCAGTTCTTC; CDR3 protein: CASGAGTSVGNEQFF
V gene: TRBV30; D gene: NA; J gene: TRBJ2-3; CDR3 length: 13; CDR3 DNA: TGTGCCTGGAGTGAAGAGCGGACAGATACGCAGTATTTT; CDR3 protein: CAWSEERTDTQYF
V gene: TRBV13; D gene: NA; J gene: TRBJ2-2; CDR3 length: 12; CDR3 DNA: TGTGCCAGCAGTCGGAACACCGGGGAGCTGTTTTTT; CDR3 protein: CASSRNTGELFF
V gene: TRBV11-2; D gene: TRBD1; J gene: TRBJ1-2; CDR3 length: 13; CDR3 DNA: TGTGCCAGCAGCTACCTGGGACAGGGGGCAGACACCTTC; CDR3 protein: CASSYLGQGADTF
V gene: TRBV18; D gene: TRBD1; J gene: TRBJ2-7; CDR3 length: 15; CDR3 DNA: TGTGCCAGCTCACCTTCGGACAGGGTAATTCTCGAGCAGTACTTC; CDR3 protein: CASSPSDRVILEQYF
V gene: TRBV19; D gene: NA; J gene: TRBJ2-3; CDR3 length: 15; CDR3 DNA: TGTGCCACCACCTCGAGGGGGGGGGCGAGAGATACGCAGTATTTT; CDR3 protein: CATTSRGGARDTQYF